These 22 T cell receptor beta chains share one sample of origin, sequenced in a study of tumor-infiltrating lymphocytes in primary liver carcinoma. The source of the blood RNA was unsorted whole blood, and germline DNA was extracted as well. The input was 500 ng total RNA; TCR beta cDNA was made from it with a constant-region primer. It was through three nested multiplex PCR rounds of slightly modified ARM-PCR that TCR beta libraries arose. For 10 cycles apiece, the opening two PCR rounds ran with TRBV1-TRBV30 forward primers and a C-beta reverse primer. Each CDR3 protein gets one entry after TCRdb re-called the multiplex PCR reads with MiXCR. This table has around 330,000 distinct CDR3 sequences, roughly three fifths appearing once. Sequences were obtained from peripheral blood. Source of these receptors: a woman aged 25 to 39 with primary liver carcinoma and hepatitis B virus infection.

To note about this clonotype: This may be a read error: a much more frequent sequence differs by one nucleotide. The J gene is TRBJ1-5, the V gene TRBV12-3 or TRBV12-4, with D perhaps TRBD1 (5 bases). This CDR3 has 14 residues. CDR3 coding DNA: TGTGCCTGCAGTCCTGAACCGGGACCCTACCCCCAGCATTTT. Amino acids: CACSPEPGPYPQHF.

There are a few counts of this clonotype. The junction departs from the called germline gene at one end, perhaps through a read error. The rearrangement uses TRBV12-3 or TRBV12-4 and TRBJ2-1; D not resolved. The CDR3 runs 14 residues. This chain's CDR3 is CATSFWQPNNEQFF. CDR3 DNA sequence: TGTGCCACCAGTTTTTGGCAGCCTAACAATGAGCAGTTCTTC.

This clonotype was seen repeatedly, ten times or more. The chain uses TRBV6-2 or TRBV6-3 and TRBJ2-1; D gene unclear. CDR1 is MNHEY and CDR2 is SVGEGT in the germline V gene. This CDR3 has 10 amino acids. The V end lost 10 bases, the J end lost 5 bases, and 6 bases lay between the germline ends. This chain's CDR3 is CAIGHNEQFF. CDR3 bases: TGTGCCATCGGGCACAATGAGCAGTTCTTC.

This clonotype was detected ten times or more. The rearrangement uses TRBV11-2 and TRBJ1-3; 7 bases match TRBD1. This CDR3 has 16 residues. V shed 6 bases, J shed 2 bases, and the junction held 10 bases outside the gene matches. Germline-derived CDR1 and CDR2 are SGHAT and FQNNGV. The CDR3, as DNA: TGTGCCAGCAGTTCAGGGGGGGGGGTCGCTGGAAACACCATATATTTT. This translates into CASSSGGGVAGNTIYF. Full variable domain (outside the CDR3, taken from reference TRBV11-2 and TRBJ1-3): EAGVAQSPRYKIIEKRQSVAFWCNPISGHATLYWYQQILGQGPKLLIQFQNNGVVDDSQLPKDRFSAERLKGVDSTLKIQPAKLEDSAVYLCASSSGGGVAGNTIYFGEGSWLTVV.

The genes are TRBV6-1 and TRBJ2-1; 7 bases are shared with TRBD1. Germline CDR1 reads MNHNS; CDR2 reads SASEGT. The CDR3 is made up of 15 amino acids. V gave up 4 bases and J gave up 2 bases; unmatched junction bases: 5. The CDR3 nucleotides read TGTGCCAGCAGTGTACTGGACAGGCCCTACAATGAGCAGTTCTTC. Translated: CASSVLDRPYNEQFF.

With regard to this clonotype: This may stem from a read error, because a much larger clone lies one nucleotide away. The chain has TRBV28 and TRBJ2-2; the match to TRBD1 covers 8 bases. Germline loops: CDR1 MDHEN, CDR2 SYDVKM. This CDR3 is 14 amino acids long. The CDR3: CASIRQGSTGELSF. In nucleotides, the CDR3 is TGTGCCAGCATTCGACAGGGGAGCACCGGGGAGCTGTCTTTT.

About this clonotype: It may be a read error: a sequence one base away is much more abundant. The chain employs TRBV29-1 and TRBJ2-1; either TRBD1 or TRBD2 may supply D (6 bases each). CDR3 length equals 14 residues. Per germline, CDR1 SQVTM and CDR2 ANQGSEA. Here the CDR3 DNA reads TGCAGCGCCCGGAGGGGGGACTCCTACAATGAGCACTTCTTC. It encodes CSARRGDSYNEHFF.

A note on this clonotype: Just one base apart from a much larger clone, this may be a read error. The chain employs TRBV29-1 and TRBJ2-3; D remains unclear. V lost 1 base, J lost 6 bases, and 17 bases lay in between. The CDR3 totals 15 residues. Per the germline V gene, CDR1 is SQVTM and CDR2 is ANQGSEA. In DNA form, the CDR3 reads TGCAGCGTTGAAGGAGTCCCCTTGGAGCCCGATACGCAGTATTTT. The encoded protein is CSVEGVPLEPDTQYF.

This clonotype was counted at least ten times. V usage is TRBV12-3 or TRBV12-4 and J usage is TRBJ1-4; tentative D call: TRBD1 (6 bases). Trimming removed 6 bases from V and 10 bases from J, with 21 bases in between. The CDR3 has 15 amino acids. The CDR3, as DNA: TGTGCCAGCAGCCGCCCTTTAGGGGGATTCGGAAAACTGTTTTTT. The encoded protein is CASSRPLGGFGKLFF.

This clonotype was found many times. The V call is TRBV6-1, the J call TRBJ2-3, with 8 bases identical to TRBD1. The V gene's germline CDR1 is MNHNS and CDR2 SASEGT. The CDR3 is made up of 15 amino acids. V was clipped by 4 bases and J by 8 bases; unmatched bases: 11. CDR3 residues: CASSAWTGTRGTQYF. The CDR3 nucleotides read TGTGCCAGCAGTGCTTGGACAGGGACCAGGGGTACGCAGTATTTT.

This clonotype appeared many times. The V gene is TRBV11-3, the J gene TRBJ2-1; TRBD2 is a possible D gene (5 bases). From germline, CDR1 is SGHNT and CDR2 YENEEA. The CDR3 extends over 13 amino acids. Trimming removed 2 bases from V and 7 bases from J, with 9 bases in between. CDR3 protein: CASSLSGSNEQFF. CDR3 in DNA: TGTGCCAGCAGCTTATCGGGGAGTAATGAGCAGTTCTTC.

The genes are TRBV6-5 and TRBJ2-7; D may match TRBD1 or TRBD2 (6 bases each). V lost 7 bases, J lost 5 bases, and 15 bases lay in between. The CDR3 totals 13 residues. From germline, CDR1 is MNHEY and CDR2 SVGAGI. The CDR3 DNA follows: TGTGCCAGCAAACCGGGGGCGCAGCACGAGCAGTACTTC. Protein sequence: CASKPGAQHEQYF.

CDR3 amino acids: CASRQQSMSNQPQHF. The CDR3 DNA is TGTGCCAGCAGACAGCAAAGTATGAGCAATCAGCCCCAGCATTTT. This chain joins TRBV6-5 and TRBJ1-5; D gene unclear. Trimming took 6 bases from V and 1 from J, leaving 13 bases between them. The germline V gene has CDR1 MNHEY and CDR2 SVGAGI. This CDR3 is 15 amino acids long.

Only a few counts were recorded for this clonotype. At one boundary the junction diverges from the germline segment, which might be a read error. The chain links TRBV7-8 to TRBJ2-3, with no clear D. The CDR3 runs 12 residues. Per germline, CDR1 SGHVS and CDR2 FQNEAQ. The CDR3 spells CTSSLGTDTQYF. CDR3 bases: TGTACCAGCAGCTTAGGTACAGATACGCAGTATTTT.

The V call is TRBV6-1, the J call TRBJ1-2; 7 positions match TRBD1. J was trimmed by 10 bases and V by 5 bases; bases with no gene match: 7. The CDR3 spans 12 residues. CDR1 is MNHNS, CDR2 SASEGT, per germline. The DNA for the CDR3 is TGTGCCAGCAGTATCAGGGGGAGGGTCTACACCTTC. Protein: CASSIRGRVYTF.

This clonotype came up a few times. The rearrangement links TRBV5-4 to TRBJ2-1, with 9 bases aligning to TRBD2. CDR1 is SGHNT, CDR2 YYREEE, per germline (reference sequence). This CDR3 has 13 amino acids. Trimming removed 2 bases from V and 8 bases from J; junction bases left unmatched: 2. As DNA, the CDR3 is TGTGCCAGCAGCTTTTTAGCGGGAGATGAGCAGTTCTTC. Translated: CASSFLAGDEQFF.

Points on this clonotype: A read error is possible here, since a much larger clone lies one base away. The CDR3 nucleotides are TGTGCCAGCAGTCTGGCGGGAGCGCCCACAGATACGCAGTATTTT. Protein product: CASSLAGAPTDTQYF. This rearrangement joins TRBV4-2 to TRBJ2-3, with TRBD2 matching over 7 bases. From germline, CDR1 is LGHNA and CDR2 YNFKEQ. This CDR3 spans 15 amino acids. J lost 2 bases, V lost 6 bases, and 8 bases had no gene match.

Concerning this clonotype: A much larger clone lies a single base off, so this may be a read error. This chain uses TRBV6-1 with TRBJ2-7, with D perhaps TRBD2 (5 bases). V lost 6 bases and J 0 bases, leaving 15 bases between the germline ends. This CDR3 comprises 15 residues. Germline V gene lookup returns CDR1 MNHNS and CDR2 SASEGT. The CDR3 region is CASSTPGWHSYEQYF. The CDR3, as DNA: TGTGCCAGCAGCACCCCGGGGTGGCACTCCTACGAGCAGTACTTC.

This clonotype has more than one count but fewer than ten. The CDR3: CASTPLGGMNTEAFF. In DNA form, the CDR3 reads TGTGCCAGCACTCCACTGGGGGGGATGAACACTGAAGCTTTCTTT. The chain joins TRBV6-1 to TRBJ1-1; D might be TRBD1 (5 bases). CDR3 length equals 15 residues. V lost 7 bases and J 0 bases, leaving 15 bases between the germline ends. Germline CDR1 reads MNHNS; CDR2 reads SASEGT.

As regards this clonotype: One end of the junction does not line up with germline, which may come from a read error. The J gene is TRBJ1-6, the V gene TRBV6-2 or TRBV6-3, with D perhaps TRBD1 (6 bases). The germline gives CDR1 MNHEY, CDR2 SVGEGT. The CDR3 totals 17 residues. CDR3 residues: CASSSKPHRVGGSPLQF. The CDR3 DNA sequence: TGTGCCAGCAGTTCGAAACCTCACAGGGTTGGAGGTTCACCCCTCCAATTT.

The V and J genes are TRBV12-3 or TRBV12-4 and TRBJ1-2, with a tentative D call TRBD1 (5 bases). The V and J ends lost 6 bases and 4 bases respectively, with 15 bases between them. The CDR3 runs to 14 residues. For the CDR3, the DNA is TGTGCCAGCAGCCCCGCGGTCGGGGGCTATGGCTACACCTTC. Translation gives CASSPAVGGYGYTF.

The genes are TRBV5-6 and TRBJ2-3, with D perhaps TRBD2 (6 bases). Per germline, CDR1 SGHDT and CDR2 YYEEEE. The length of the CDR3 is 15 residues. V gave up 2 bases and J gave up 2 bases, with 12 bases separating them. CDR3 in DNA: TGTGCCAGCAGCTTTGGCGGGGCCTACACAGATACGCAGTATTTT. It yields the protein CASSFGGAYTDTQYF. Using reference TRBV5-6 and TRBJ2-3 for the parts outside the CDR3, the full variable domain is DAGVTQSPTHLIKTRGQQVTLRCSPKSGHDTVSWYQQALGQGPQFIFQYYEEEERQRGNFPDRFSGHQFPNYSSELNVNALLLGDSALYLCASSFGGAYTDTQYFGPGTRLTVL.